This TCR beta chain was recovered during a study of CD8 T cell repertoires and HIV-1 epitope variants. Overall study: Twenty-five autologous and known Gag and Nef epitope variant peptides each stimulated T cells separately.

The germline gives CDR1 SGHRS, CDR2 YFSETQ. J lost 3 bases, V lost 7 bases, and 0 bases had no gene match. CDR3 size: 12 residues. Data came from immunoSEQ multiplex PCR; TCRdb stores just in-frame clones and leaves some out. The sample records more than 85,000 clones, roughly four fifths being singletons. The TCR comes from a male donor with HIV. What was sequenced was uncultured baseline CD8+ T cells from peripheral blood mononuclear cells (PBMCs). The J gene is TRBJ1-1, the V gene TRBV5-1; 10 positions agree with TRBD1. The CDR3 sequence is CASGQGDTEAFF. The DNA of the CDR3 is TGCGCCAGCGGACAGGGGGACACTGAAGCTTTCTTT.